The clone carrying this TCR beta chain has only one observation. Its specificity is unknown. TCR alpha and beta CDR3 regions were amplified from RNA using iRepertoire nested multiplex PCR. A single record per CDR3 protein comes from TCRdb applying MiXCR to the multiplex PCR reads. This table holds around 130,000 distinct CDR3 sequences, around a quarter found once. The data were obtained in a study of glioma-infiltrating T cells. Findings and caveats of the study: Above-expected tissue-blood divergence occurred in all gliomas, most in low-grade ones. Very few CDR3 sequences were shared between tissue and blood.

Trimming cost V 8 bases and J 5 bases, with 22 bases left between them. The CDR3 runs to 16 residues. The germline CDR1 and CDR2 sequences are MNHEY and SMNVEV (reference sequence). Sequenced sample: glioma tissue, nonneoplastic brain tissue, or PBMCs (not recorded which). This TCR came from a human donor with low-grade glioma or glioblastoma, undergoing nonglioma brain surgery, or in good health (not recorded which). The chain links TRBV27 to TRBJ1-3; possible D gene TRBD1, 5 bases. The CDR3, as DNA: TGTGCCAGCGGAAATGAAACGGGGGACCGCCGAAACACCATATATTTT. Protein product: CASGNETGDRRNTIYF.